This TCR beta chain was identified in a study of naive and memory T cell subsets (dated by TCRdb to 2017 to 2019). For the wider study: The study applied an open-source, UMI-based TCR alpha and beta sequencing pipeline to sorted naive and memory peripheral blood T cell subsets. RNA was DNase-treated and reverse transcribed with TCR constant-region primers, mostly using SuperScript III. The results of the functional CMV T cell responses matched the IgG serology results in every case.

Results the study describes overall, beyond this receptor: A clonotype was defined as a single alpha or beta chain sequence rather than as a paired alpha/beta receptor. In both CD4 and CD8 cells, a rise in Gini index and a fall in Shannon and inverse Simpson diversity were observed from naive through CM, EM and EMRA. A power law was followed by TCR abundance, with an exponent that differed between naive and memory subsets but was consistent across the three individuals. Once error correction was done, more than 90% of naive TCR sequences showed up just once, which made the naive abundance distributions much steeper than those of the memory subsets. RNA-based TCR counts may be affected by expression changes linked to T cell activation and differentiation. No ground truth was available to validate the repertoire findings for the naive and memory subsets.

Libraries were built with UMI-ligation and nested PCR. The beta constant-region primer consisted of an equimolar mixture of two oligonucleotides that together covered TRBC1 and TRBC2. T4 RNA ligase 1 ligated a single-stranded oligonucleotide carrying the SP2 primer and a 12-nucleotide UMI to the cDNA 3' end. The ligated cDNA went through four rounds of PCR with nested alpha and beta constant-region primers together with the SP2 primer. Incubation of the ligation reaction lasted roughly 18-24 hours at 16 degrees C. PCR2 was usually performed as a SYBR Green qPCR and halted at a preset threshold so that over-amplification would not occur. All purifications after the first were performed with Agencourt AMPure XP magnetic beads. Libraries were quantified by Qubit and checked on a TapeStation, with a main peak expected near 650 bp. Pooled libraries were sequenced on an Illumina MiSeq with v2 2x251 paired-end kits, typically giving roughly 0.9-2.3 million reads per sample. Each sample library was pooled at roughly 4 nM, and roughly 4.5-7.5% PhiX was included to improve cluster recognition. The source study handled its data this way. V and J genes were assigned to Demultiplexor-processed FASTQ reads by Decombinator through tag matching, with a single base-pair mismatch being allowed. Collapsinator used UMIs to correct both sequencing errors and frequency errors arising from PCR heterogeneity. CDR3Translator translated TCRs and extracted CDR3s from the conserved cysteine to the FGXG phenylalanine, flagging non-productive sequences. Gini, Shannon entropy and inverse Simpson indices were computed after subsampling the repertoires to the same number of UMI-defined TCRs. Clonotype abundance distributions were fitted to a power law by maximum likelihood within the linear range. When run on a single naive CD8 sample, MIGEC and the pipeline yielded similar UMI counts, similar unique TCR numbers and similar clonal distributions. The repertoires were searched for several thousand CMV-associated CDR3 sequences that had been compiled from VDJdb and a published dataset. The raw public data were reprocessed by TCRdb itself: fastp quality trimming at Q25, MiXCR clonotype calling, in-frame beta chains only. Here each entry gathers all rows of one CDR3 protein and keeps the most common genes and DNA. The V and J calls shown here were made by TCRdb, not taken from the authors' results. The sample table contains roughly 21,000 distinct CDR3 sequences; only one count was recorded for around 10% of them. The biggest ten clones account for over 15% of the sample.

This clonotype has at least ten counts. Its binding antigen is unknown. No per-base quality is available; no much larger clone lies one base away. From the second PCR step onward, the TCR alpha chain libraries and the TCR beta chain libraries were amplified separately. Donor CMV status was determined by IFNgamma production from CD4+ T cells after overnight stimulation of fresh PBMCs with CMV viral lysate. Miltenyi beads were used first to positively select CD4 T cells, and CD8 T cells were then positively selected from the CD4-negative fraction. After staining for CD3, CD4, CD8, CD45RA, CD27 and a live/dead dye, cells were sorted on a BD Aria II into four subsets based on CD45RA and CD27. A few healthy volunteers provided blood, and the blood of each volunteer was split into CD4 and CD8 T cells and then into four differentiation subsets. Approximately 120 ml of peripheral blood was collected from each donor, and PBMC were isolated by Ficoll-Paque PLUS density-gradient centrifugation. After sorting, cells were lysed in RLT buffer, RNA was extracted using a Qiagen RNeasy kit, and the extracted RNA was stored at -80 degrees C.

The TCR comes from a human donor in good health. Input material: central memory CD8+ T cells from blood. What this sample's cell subset or site label stands for: central memory, CD45RA- CD27+.

For the CDR3, the sequence is CASMREQPQHF. The sequenced DNA is TGTGCCAGCATGAGGGAACAGCCCCAGCATTTT. The receptor chain draws on TRBV12-3 or TRBV12-4 and TRBJ1-5, with the D segment identity uncertain. Cut back by 7 bases and 7 bases, the V and J ends lie 8 bases apart. The cysteine opens and the phenylalanine closes a CDR3 of 11 amino acids. Only CDR3 DNA is held: 33 bases, read in frame from base 1.